This T cell receptor beta chain is drawn from a study of blood T cell repertoires in COVID-19. Study at large: COVID-19 samples collected from the United States, Italy and Spain covered acute and convalescent phases. The analysed material was cDNA or gDNA that came from T cells, B-cell-depleted T cells, or PBMCs.

Patients in Seattle were enrolled during active infection, then followed longitudinally. This CDR3 is 14 amino acids long. CDR1 LGHDT and CDR2 YNNKEL come from the germline V gene (reference sequence). V lost 3 bases to trimming and J lost 10 bases, with 15 bases between them. Clones were read by immunoSEQ multiplex PCR, and TCRdb kept only the in-frame ones, dropping some. In the table there are about 360,000 clones, around nine tenths of which are singletons. This receptor was identified in a woman in her sixties or seventies with COVID-19, enrolled during active disease. The sample comprised peripheral blood. The J gene is TRBJ2-2, the V gene TRBV3-1 (or the pseudogene TRBV3-2); a weak D match, TRBD2 (5 bases). The CDR3 loop reads CASSQPGSIAELFF. CDR3 bases: TGTGCCAGCAGCCAGCCGGGGTCCATCGCGGAGCTGTTTTTT.